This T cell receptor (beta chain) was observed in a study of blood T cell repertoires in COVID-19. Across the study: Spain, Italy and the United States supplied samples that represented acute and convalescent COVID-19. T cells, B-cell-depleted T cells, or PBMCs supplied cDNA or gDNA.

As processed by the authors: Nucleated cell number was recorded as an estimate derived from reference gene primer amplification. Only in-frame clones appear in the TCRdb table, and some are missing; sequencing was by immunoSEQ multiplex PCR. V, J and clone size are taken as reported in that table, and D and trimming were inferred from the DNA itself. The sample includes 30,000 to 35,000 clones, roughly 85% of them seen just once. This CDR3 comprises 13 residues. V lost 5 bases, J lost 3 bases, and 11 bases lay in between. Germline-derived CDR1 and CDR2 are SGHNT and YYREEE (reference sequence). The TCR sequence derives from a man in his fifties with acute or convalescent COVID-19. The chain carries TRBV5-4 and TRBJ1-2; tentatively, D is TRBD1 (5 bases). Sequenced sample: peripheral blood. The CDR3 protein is CASREGKDYGYTF. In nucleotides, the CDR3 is TGTGCCAGCAGGGAGGGGAAGGACTATGGCTACACCTTC.